Each of the 27 T cell receptor beta chains below was sequenced from the same sample in a study of blood T cell repertoires in COVID-19. The data were produced by immunoSEQ multiplex PCR, yet TCRdb's version contains in-frame clones alone and is incomplete. The data show 150,000 to 200,000 clones, approximately 85% seen once. Material for sequencing was peripheral blood. These receptors all stem from a woman older than 75 with acute or convalescent COVID-19.

CDR3 sequence reads: CAIPSGASGANVLTF. CDR3 nucleotide sequence: TGTGCCATACCTAGCGGGGCCTCTGGGGCCAACGTCCTGACTTTC. The rearrangement links TRBV10-3 to TRBJ2-6; TRBD2 matches at 9 bases. The CDR3 consists of 15 residues. V dropped 9 bases and J dropped 0; count of bases not matched to a gene: 3. Germline CDR1 ENHRY, CDR2 SYGVKD.

J is TRBJ1-5 and V is TRBV7-2; D is perhaps TRBD1 (5 bases). This CDR3 comprises 15 residues. Germline V gene lookup returns CDR1 SGHTA and CDR2 FQGNSA. The V gene lost 5 bases and the J gene lost 2 bases, with 13 bases spanning the gap. CDR3 in DNA: TGTGCCAGCAGCATCCAGGGATCGGGCAATCAGCCCCAGCATTTT. As protein: CASSIQGSGNQPQHF.

The genes are TRBV6-4 and TRBJ1-5; possible D gene TRBD1, 6 bases. The germline gives CDR1 MRHNA, CDR2 SNTAGT. V gave up 5 bases and J gave up 1 base, with 9 bases separating them. This CDR3 contains 14 residues. Here the CDR3 DNA reads TGTGCCAGCAGTAGGGGGAAGAGCAATCAGCCCCAGCATTTT. It specifies CASSRGKSNQPQHF.

This rearrangement joins TRBV27 to TRBJ1-5; 8 positions agree with TRBD1. CDR3 size: 17 residues. V shed 5 bases, J shed 0 bases, and the junction held 9 bases outside the gene matches. Germline V gene data show CDR1 as MNHEY and CDR2 as SMNVEV (reference sequence). The CDR3: CASSDRDTGGSNQPQHF. The CDR3 bases are TGTGCCAGCAGTGACCGGGACACAGGGGGTAGCAATCAGCCCCAGCATTTT.

The V gene is TRBV2, the J gene TRBJ1-6; D gene uncertain. This CDR3 spans 12 amino acids. V was clipped by 5 bases and J by 9 bases, with 8 bases between them. Per the germline V gene, CDR1 is SNHLY and CDR2 is FYNNEI. The CDR3 nucleotides read TGTGCCAGCAGTCAACTTGTTTCACCCCTCCACTTT. Protein: CASSQLVSPLHF.

The chain couples TRBV7-2 to TRBJ2-7, with 7 bases fitting TRBD1. CDR3 size: 14 residues. The ends lost 4 bases at V and 2 bases at J; junction bases unmatched: 5. The germline V gene encodes CDR1 SGHTA and CDR2 FQGNSA. CDR3 protein: CASSSGQPTYEQYF. The CDR3 DNA reads as TGTGCCAGCAGCTCGGGACAGCCTACCTACGAGCAGTACTTC. The whole variable domain, remainder taken from reference TRBV7-2 and TRBJ2-7, is GAGVSQSPSNKVTEKGKDVELRCDPISGHTALYWYRQSLGQGLEFLIYFQGNSAPDKSGLPSDRFSAERTGGSVSTLTIQRTQQEDSAVYLCASSSGQPTYEQYFGPGTRLTVT.

The table lists this clone with a count of one. The rearrangement links TRBV6-2 or TRBV6-3 to TRBJ2-7; 11 bases match TRBD2. V trimming: 5 bases; J trimming: 9 bases; junction bases outside the gene matches: 12. The germline CDR1 and CDR2 sequences are MNHEY and SVGEGT. The CDR3 spans 15 residues. CDR3 loop: CASSPTSGRVGRQYF. For the CDR3, the DNA is TGTGCCAGCAGTCCAACTAGCGGGAGAGTCGGAAGGCAGTACTTC.

The chain carries TRBV7-2 and TRBJ2-3; 7 bases agree with TRBD2. Losses at the gene ends were 6 bases for V and 5 bases for J; bases not matched to a gene: 8. The CDR3 sequence is 14 residues long. Germline CDR1 and CDR2: SGHTA and FQGNSA. In nucleotides, the CDR3 is TGTGCCAGCAGTCGTGACGGGGGGAGAGATACGCAGTATTTT. Amino acid sequence: CASSRDGGRDTQYF. Full variable domain (outside the CDR3, taken from reference TRBV7-2 and TRBJ2-3): GAGVSQSPSNKVTEKGKDVELRCDPISGHTALYWYRQSLGQGLEFLIYFQGNSAPDKSGLPSDRFSAERTGGSVSTLTIQRTQQEDSAVYLCASSRDGGRDTQYFGPGTRLTVL.

This clone was observed a few times. This rearrangement joins TRBV7-2 to TRBJ1-4; tentatively, D is TRBD1 (5 bases). V was shortened by 3 bases and J by 6 bases, with 11 bases between the two germline ends. This CDR3 region has 14 residues. Germline CDR1 is SGHTA and CDR2 is FQGNSA. The CDR3 loop is CASSFQGGDEKLFF. The CDR3 region has the DNA TGTGCCAGCAGCTTTCAGGGAGGAGATGAAAAACTGTTTTTT.

V is TRBV4-1 and J is TRBJ1-3, with D possibly matching TRBD1 (5 bases). This CDR3 has 15 residues. V was shortened by 1 base and J by 3 bases, with 10 bases between the two germline ends. The V gene's germline CDR1 is MGHRA and CDR2 YSYEKL. The CDR3 nucleotides read TGCGCCAGCAGCCAAGGCAGGGTGTATGGAAACACCATATATTTT. It is translated as CASSQGRVYGNTIYF.

The chain combines TRBV5-4 with TRBJ2-7, with 7 bases that match TRBD1. Germline lookup yields CDR1 SGHNT and CDR2 YYREEE (reference sequence). This CDR3 is 13 amino acids long. The trim removed 4 bases at V and 2 bases at J, leaving 3 bases unmatched. CDR3 DNA: TGTGCCAGCAGCCAGACAGGGCCCTACGAGCAGTACTTC. This encodes CASSQTGPYEQYF.

The J gene is TRBJ2-7, the V gene TRBV7-9, with 7 bases fitting TRBD1. V was clipped by 2 bases and J by 1 base; unmatched bases: 5. This CDR3 region has 15 residues. The germline gives CDR1 SEHNR, CDR2 FQNEAQ (reference sequence). The CDR3 DNA follows: TGTGCCAGCAGCTTAATGGGACAGCTATCCTACGAGCAGTACTTC. Amino acids: CASSLMGQLSYEQYF.

CDR3 DNA sequence: TGTGCCACCAGCACGGGGGGGTCCGGAGAGACCCAGTACTTC. Residues: CATSTGGSGETQYF. This chain uses TRBV15 with TRBJ2-5; 8 positions agree with TRBD2. The CDR3 extends over 14 amino acids. The J segment lost 4 bases and the V segment lost 4 bases, leaving 5 bases of the junction unmatched. CDR1 and CDR2 (germline): LNHNV, YYDKDF (reference sequence). The complete variable domain, with remaining parts taken from reference TRBV15 and TRBJ2-5, reads DAMVIQNPRYQVTQFGKPVTLSCSQTLNHNVMYWYQQKSSQAPKLLFHYYDKDFNNEADTPDNFQSRRPNTSFCFLDIRSPGLGDTAMYLCATSTGGSGETQYFGPGTRLLVL.

The chain is built from TRBV19 and TRBJ1-1; TRBD1 agrees at 8 bases. Germline V lookup: CDR1 LNHDA, CDR2 SQIVND (reference sequence). J was trimmed by 5 bases and V by 3 bases; bases with no gene match: 11. This CDR3 contains 16 residues. CDR3 in amino acids: CASSIEGQAFSTEAFF. As DNA, the CDR3 is TGTGCCAGTAGTATTGAGGGACAGGCTTTTTCAACTGAAGCTTTCTTT.

This chain joins TRBV30 and TRBJ2-3; TRBD1 agrees at 7 bases. CDR1 is GTSNPN, CDR2 SVGIG, per germline (reference sequence). Trimming removed 4 bases from V and 4 bases from J; junction bases left unmatched: 14. CDR3 length equals 16 residues. The CDR3 region is CAWTRPGRGNADTQYF. CDR3 coding DNA: TGTGCCTGGACCCGCCCCGGCAGGGGGAATGCAGATACGCAGTATTTT.

The chain links TRBV18 to TRBJ2-7; 10 bases line up with TRBD1. The CDR3 covers 16 residues. After removal of 3 bases from V and 4 bases from J, the junction contained 9 bases not matched to a gene. Germline V lookup: CDR1 KGHSH, CDR2 LQKENI. As DNA, the CDR3 is TGTGCCAGCTCACCTACCGGGACAGGGGTAGGATACGAGCAGTACTTC. Translating gives CASSPTGTGVGYEQYF.

V and J are TRBV19 and TRBJ2-3; possibly TRBD1 for D (5 bases). The CDR3 totals 14 residues. Trimming left V 3 bases short and J 7 bases short, with 14 bases between. CDR1 is LNHDA, CDR2 SQIVND, per germline (reference sequence). This CDR3 reads CASSIWQGQNTQYF. DNA of the CDR3: TGTGCCAGTAGTATCTGGCAGGGCCAGAATACGCAGTATTTT.

The chain is built from TRBV12-3 or TRBV12-4 and TRBJ2-7; D is possibly TRBD1 (5 bases). Deletions cut 6 bases from V and 0 bases from J, with 9 bases between. This CDR3 has 13 amino acids. CDR3 protein: CASRLDSSYEQYF. DNA for the CDR3: TGTGCCAGCAGACTCGACAGCTCCTACGAGCAGTACTTC.

This clone was recorded only once. V gene TRBV11-2 combines with J gene TRBJ2-7, with 12 bases fitting TRBD2. CDR3 length equals 18 residues. Per the germline V gene, CDR1 is SGHAT and CDR2 is FQNNGV. V dropped 3 bases and J dropped 5; count of bases not matched to a gene: 14. The CDR3 sequence: CASSFRGLAGGPVHEQYF. The CDR3 nucleotides are TGTGCCAGCAGCTTCCGCGGGCTAGCGGGAGGGCCTGTCCACGAGCAGTACTTC.

The CDR3 loop is CASRGGLAGGETQYF. In DNA, the CDR3 is TGTGCCAGCAGGGGGGGACTAGCGGGAGGAGAGACCCAGTACTTC. The chain links TRBV2 to TRBJ2-5; 15 bases agree with TRBD2. The CDR3 extends over 15 amino acids. CDR1 is SNHLY, CDR2 FYNNEI, per germline. J was trimmed by 4 bases and V by 6 bases; bases with no gene match: 3.

A remark on this clone: This sequence may be a read error, since a much larger clone differs from it by one base. The CDR3 coding sequence is TGCGCCAGCAGCTTGGAGGGGACCGGGGAGCTGTTTTTT. This gives the protein CASSLEGTGELFF. The J gene is TRBJ2-2, the V gene TRBV5-1; D may be TRBD1 (5 bases). From germline, CDR1 is SGHRS and CDR2 YFSETQ. The V gene lost 0 bases and the J gene lost 5 bases, with 5 bases spanning the gap. The CDR3 runs 13 residues.

The chain carries TRBV29-1 and TRBJ1-2; TRBD1 aligns across 8 bases. Unmatched junction bases numbered 18, after V lost 6 bases and J lost 6 bases. The germline CDR1 and CDR2 sequences are SQVTM and ANQGSEA. The CDR3 loop spans 16 amino acids. CDR3 bases: TGCAGCGTCCCCGGTCCCGGGACAGGTGTGGGACATGGCTACACCTTC. Its translation is CSVPGPGTGVGHGYTF.

The CDR3 spells CASSLDAGLWNYGYTF. For the CDR3, the DNA is TGTGCCAGCAGCTTAGACGCGGGACTGTGGAACTATGGCTACACCTTC. The chain links TRBV7-2 to TRBJ1-2; D possibly corresponds to TRBD1 (5 bases). The CDR3 is 16 amino acids. In germline, CDR1 is SGHTA, CDR2 FQGNSA. Trimming took off 1 base at V and 2 bases at J, with 14 bases between the two ends.

CDR3 nucleotide sequence: TGTGCCAGCAGCTTTGCGGGACAGGGGCAATACGAGCAGTACTTC. Translating it yields CASSFAGQGQYEQYF. J is TRBJ2-7 and V is TRBV5-4; 10 bases line up with TRBD1. This CDR3 is 15 amino acids long. V lost 2 bases, J lost 4 bases, and 6 bases stayed unmatched. Germline V lookup: CDR1 SGHNT, CDR2 YYREEE (reference sequence).

The chain couples TRBV2 to TRBJ1-5; D uncertain. The CDR3 is 12 residues long. Germline CDR1 and CDR2: SNHLY and FYNNEI. The ends were cut back, 8 bases at V and 1 base at J, with 6 bases in the middle. The CDR3 loop reads CASGLSNQPQHF. For the CDR3, the DNA is TGTGCCAGCGGGCTAAGCAATCAGCCCCAGCATTTT.

The chain couples TRBV5-6 to TRBJ1-3; 10 bases are a match to TRBD1. J was trimmed by 7 bases and V by 4 bases; bases with no gene match: 5. CDR3 length: 14 amino acids. Germline V gene sequence: CDR1 SGHDT, CDR2 YYEEEE. The CDR3: CASSPGTGVNTIYF. Written as DNA, the CDR3 is TGTGCCAGCAGCCCGGGGACAGGGGTTAACACCATATATTTT. Variable domain in full (rest from reference TRBV5-6 and TRBJ1-3): DAGVTQSPTHLIKTRGQQVTLRCSPKSGHDTVSWYQQALGQGPQFIFQYYEEEERQRGNFPDRFSGHQFPNYSSELNVNALLLGDSALYLCASSPGTGVNTIYFGEGSWLTVV.

Notes on this clone: This same CDR3 is encoded by further DNA sequences in the sample. J is TRBJ1-5 and V is TRBV2; 7 nucleotides line up with TRBD1. The ends lost 6 bases at V and 2 bases at J; junction bases unmatched: 1. In germline, CDR1 is SNHLY, CDR2 FYNNEI. CDR3 length equals 13 residues. As DNA, the CDR3 is TGTGCCAGCAGGGGGACAGGCAATCAGCCCCAGCATTTT. Protein sequence: CASRGTGNQPQHF.